The rows below give T cell receptor beta chains drawn from one sample of a study of cytomegalovirus exposure and HLA in healthy donors. Profiled with immunoSEQ multiplex PCR; TCRdb holds only in-frame clones, not every one. The sample contains 100,000 to 150,000 clones, roughly 80% of which appear only once. Sequenced sample: PBMCs. The receptors shown here come from a man aged 18 to 30 in good health and CMV-seronegative. The CDR3 runs from the conserved cysteine through the conserved F or W. A D gene is named only where the DNA matches it firmly. Clone size is not always given. Where it is, it says once, few, many or a class for expanded clones.

clone_size d_call j_call v_call cdr3_nt cdr3_aa
NA TRBD1 TRBJ2-1 TRBV2 TGTGCCAGCACCCCGACGACAGGGACCTGGAATGAGCAGTTCTTC CASTPTTGTWNEQFF
NA NA TRBJ2-7 TRBV18 TGTGCCAGCTCACTTAGGGCCCCAACAGGGCCCCACGAGCAGTACTTC CASSLRAPTGPHEQYF
NA NA TRBJ2-1 TRBV5-1 TGCGCCAGCAGCTCGTCTAGCAGCTCCTACAATGAGCAGTTCTTC CASSSSSSSYNEQFF
once TRBD2 TRBJ2-7 TRBV27 TGCGCCAGCAGTTGGGGGGGGAGCTCCTACGAGCAGTACTTC CASSWGGSSYEQYF
NA NA TRBJ1-6 TRBV27 TGTGCCAGCAGTCCCCAAGAGGCGGGGGCTTATAATTCACCCCTCCACTTT CASSPQEAGAYNSPLHF
NA TRBD2 TRBJ2-5 TRBV15 TGTGCCACCAGCCCGGGCCGTGGGGGGGTCTGGGAGCAGTACTTC CATSPGRGGVWEQYF
NA TRBD2 TRBJ2-5 TRBV27 TGTGCCAGCAGTTTAAGCCGGCGGGGGTCCGGACAAGAGACCCAGTACTTC CASSLSRRGSGQETQYF
few NA TRBJ2-1 TRBV5-1 TGCGCCAGCAGCTTGGGCGGGCAGAACAATGAGCAGTTCTTC CASSLGGQNNEQFF
NA NA TRBJ2-1 TRBV5-1 TGCGCCAGCAGCCCGGGGGTAGTAAGACCCTACAATGAGCAGTTCTTC CASSPGVVRPYNEQFF
NA NA TRBJ2-1 TRBV7-8 TGTGCCAGCAGCCCTTCAGGCCCAAACAATGAGCAGTTCTTC CASSPSGPNNEQFF
NA NA TRBJ2-2 TRBV7-3 TGTGCCAGCAGCTTAGGCCAGGGGACCGGGGAGCTGTTTTTT CASSLGQGTGELFF
once NA TRBJ1-6 TRBV9 TGTGCCAGCAGCCCCTTTCCCAAACAGGGTTATGGGCCCCTCCACTTT CASSPFPKQGYGPLHF
NA NA TRBJ1-3 TRBV10-3 TGTGCCATCAGTGAGCAGGGACACTCTGGAAACACCATATATTTT CAISEQGHSGNTIYF
NA NA TRBJ1-3 TRBV6-6 TGTGCCAGCTTACAGGGTTCTGGAAACACCATATATTTT CASLQGSGNTIYF
once NA TRBJ2-5 TRBV18 TGTGCCAGCTCACCGGAATGGACAGACCAAGAGACCCAGTACTTC CASSPEWTDQETQYF
NA TRBD1 TRBJ2-1 TRBV6-4 TGTGCCAGCAGTGACTCTGGGACAGGGGGCCTGGGCGATGAGCAGTTCTTC CASSDSGTGGLGDEQFF
NA TRBD2 TRBJ2-5 TRBV9 TGTGCCAGCAGCGTAGCGGGGGGATCCCAAGAGACCCAGTACTTC CASSVAGGSQETQYF
NA TRBD1 TRBJ2-3 TRBV5-1 TGCGCCAGCAGCTCGCTGGACAGGGGGAGGAGAGATACGCAGTATTTT CASSSLDRGRRDTQYF
NA TRBD1 TRBJ2-7 TRBV2 TGTGCCAGCAGTTCCGGGACAGGCTTCTACGAGCAGTACTTC CASSSGTGFYEQYF
NA NA TRBJ2-1 TRBV7-3 TGTGCCAGCAGCTTAAATACGGGAGAGCAGTTCTTC CASSLNTGEQFF
NA NA TRBJ2-7 TRBV6-1 TGTGCCAGCAGTGTAGGGACTCCCCAAAACGAGCAGTACTTC CASSVGTPQNEQYF
NA TRBD2 TRBJ2-3 TRBV6-5 TGTGCCAGCAGTTACAGCGGGACGACTAGCACAGATACGCAGTATTTT CASSYSGTTSTDTQYF
NA NA TRBJ1-2 TRBV25-1 TGTGCCAGCAGTGCTAACTATGGCTACGCCTTC CASSANYGYAF
NA TRBD2 TRBJ2-3 TRBV19 TGTGCCAGTAGTATAGATGGGACTAGCGGGGGTTTCACAGATACGCAGTATTTT CASSIDGTSGGFTDTQYF
NA TRBD1 TRBJ1-5 TRBV18 TGTGCCAGCTCACCGACAGGGATTAGCAATCAGCCCCAGCATTTT CASSPTGISNQPQHF
NA NA TRBJ1-2 TRBV14 TGTGCCAGCAGCCCCCGGCTCGGGGAGGGCTACACCTTC CASSPRLGEGYTF
NA TRBD2 TRBJ2-3 TRBV5-1 TGCGCCAGCAGCACCCGGGGGGGGCTTGCTAGCACAGATACGCAGTATTTT CASSTRGGLASTDTQYF
NA TRBD1 TRBJ2-5 TRBV2 TGTGCCAGCAGCCCCGGGACAGGGGGTTTCGAGACCCAGTACTTC CASSPGTGGFETQYF
NA TRBD1 TRBJ2-3 TRBV2 TGTGCCAGCACTATTACAGGGGGCACAGATACGCAGTATTTT CASTITGGTDTQYF
NA TRBD2 TRBJ2-3 TRBV6-1 TGTGCCAGCAGTGCCCTGAGCGGGGCCAGCACAGATACGCAGTATTTT CASSALSGASTDTQYF
NA NA TRBJ2-2 TRBV5-8 TGTGCCAGCAGCTTGCTAGGGAACACCGGGGAGCTGTTTTTT CASSLLGNTGELFF
NA NA TRBJ2-5 TRBV7-3 TGTGCCAGCAGCTTAACTGCAGGGCGCGGAGAGACCCAGTACTTC CASSLTAGRGETQYF
NA TRBD1 TRBJ2-7 TRBV7-2 TGTGCCAGCAGCTTAGAGGGACAGTCCTACGAGCAGTACTTC CASSLEGQSYEQYF
NA TRBD1 TRBJ1-2 TRBV6-5 TGTGCCAGCAGGGGACAGGGGGTTTACTATGGCTACACCTTC CASRGQGVYYGYTF
few TRBD2 TRBJ2-1 TRBV29-1 TGCAGCTTCGGGGGGACTAGTAAGCAGTTCTTC CSFGGTSKQFF
NA TRBD1 TRBJ2-7 TRBV6-5 TGTGCCTGTCGAGGGGGCGGCTACGAGCAGTACTTC CACRGGGYEQYF
NA NA TRBJ2-7 TRBV4-3 TGCGCCAGCAGCCAAGGACAGAACTACGAGCAGTACTTC CASSQGQNYEQYF
few NA TRBJ1-1 TRBV28 TGTGCCAGCAGTTTTGAGGTTGAAGCTTTCTTT CASSFEVEAFF
NA TRBD1 TRBJ2-7 TRBV2 TGTGCCAGCAGAGGGGACAGCTACGAGCAGTACTTC CASRGDSYEQYF
NA NA TRBJ1-2 TRBV19 TGTGCCAGTAGTATGTCCAGGGGTAACTATGGCTACACCTTC CASSMSRGNYGYTF
NA TRBD1 TRBJ2-5 TRBV12-5 TGTGCTAGTGGTCTTGGACAGGGAACGCAAGAGACCCAGTACTTC CASGLGQGTQETQYF
NA NA TRBJ2-2 TRBV7-2 TGTGCCAGCAGCTTAAGCCGAAGGAACACCGGGGAGCTGTTTTTT CASSLSRRNTGELFF